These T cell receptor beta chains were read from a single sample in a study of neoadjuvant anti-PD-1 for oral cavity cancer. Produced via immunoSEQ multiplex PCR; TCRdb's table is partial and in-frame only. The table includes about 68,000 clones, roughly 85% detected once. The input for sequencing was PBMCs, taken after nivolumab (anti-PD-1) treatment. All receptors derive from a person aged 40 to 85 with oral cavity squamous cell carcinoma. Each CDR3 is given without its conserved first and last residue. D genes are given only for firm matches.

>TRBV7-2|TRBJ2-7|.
ASSLGRWEQY
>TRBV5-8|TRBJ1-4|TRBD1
ASSSGQGGEKLF
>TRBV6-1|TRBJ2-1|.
ASSPQPYNEQF
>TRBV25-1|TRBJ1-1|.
ASSAQGNTEAF
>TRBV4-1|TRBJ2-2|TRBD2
ASLNSGNGELF
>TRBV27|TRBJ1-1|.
ASGRVGRLNTEAF
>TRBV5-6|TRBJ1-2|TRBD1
ASSLGTDFSYT
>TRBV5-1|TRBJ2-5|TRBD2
ASSLQREGQETQY
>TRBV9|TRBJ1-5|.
ASSVADSINQPQH
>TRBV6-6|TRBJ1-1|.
ASSYRGFAPEAF
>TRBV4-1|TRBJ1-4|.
ASSQDLREKLF
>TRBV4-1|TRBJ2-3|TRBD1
ASSPGQGTWTDTQY
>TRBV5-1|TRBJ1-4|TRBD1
ASSPWGQGGEKLF
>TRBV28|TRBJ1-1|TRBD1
ASSLPDRPNTEAF
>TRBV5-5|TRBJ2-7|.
ASSISLTYEQY
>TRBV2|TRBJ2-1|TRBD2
ASLAGVLDNEQF
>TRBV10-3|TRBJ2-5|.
AISSSGRGETQY
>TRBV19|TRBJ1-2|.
ASSIKGYGYT
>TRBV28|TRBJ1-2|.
ASSDSGVIVGYT
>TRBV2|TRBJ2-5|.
ASSEDGVRETQY
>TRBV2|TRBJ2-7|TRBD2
ASSLSWPSGEY
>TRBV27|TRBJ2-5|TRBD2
ASSLRYGLAGLQETQY
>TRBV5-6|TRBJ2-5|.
ASTDENGDQETQY
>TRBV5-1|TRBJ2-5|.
ASSRTVQETQY
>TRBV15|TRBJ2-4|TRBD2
ATSRGGDIQY
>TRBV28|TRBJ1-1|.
ASSSATVNTEAF
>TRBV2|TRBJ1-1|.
VSSELGEAF
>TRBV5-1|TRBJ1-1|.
ASSLDGTRLNTEAF
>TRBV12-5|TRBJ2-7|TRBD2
ASAPGTSGTYEQY
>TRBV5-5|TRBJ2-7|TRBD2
ASSSQREPPYEQY
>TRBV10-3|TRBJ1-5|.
AISESGYSNQPQH
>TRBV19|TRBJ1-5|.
ASSVGVGNQPQH
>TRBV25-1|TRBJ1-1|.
ASSEVGLNTEAF
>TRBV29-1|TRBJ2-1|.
SVAETRREGSYNEQF
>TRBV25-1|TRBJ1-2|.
ASSEGEGTGYT
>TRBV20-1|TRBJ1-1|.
SAGENTEAF